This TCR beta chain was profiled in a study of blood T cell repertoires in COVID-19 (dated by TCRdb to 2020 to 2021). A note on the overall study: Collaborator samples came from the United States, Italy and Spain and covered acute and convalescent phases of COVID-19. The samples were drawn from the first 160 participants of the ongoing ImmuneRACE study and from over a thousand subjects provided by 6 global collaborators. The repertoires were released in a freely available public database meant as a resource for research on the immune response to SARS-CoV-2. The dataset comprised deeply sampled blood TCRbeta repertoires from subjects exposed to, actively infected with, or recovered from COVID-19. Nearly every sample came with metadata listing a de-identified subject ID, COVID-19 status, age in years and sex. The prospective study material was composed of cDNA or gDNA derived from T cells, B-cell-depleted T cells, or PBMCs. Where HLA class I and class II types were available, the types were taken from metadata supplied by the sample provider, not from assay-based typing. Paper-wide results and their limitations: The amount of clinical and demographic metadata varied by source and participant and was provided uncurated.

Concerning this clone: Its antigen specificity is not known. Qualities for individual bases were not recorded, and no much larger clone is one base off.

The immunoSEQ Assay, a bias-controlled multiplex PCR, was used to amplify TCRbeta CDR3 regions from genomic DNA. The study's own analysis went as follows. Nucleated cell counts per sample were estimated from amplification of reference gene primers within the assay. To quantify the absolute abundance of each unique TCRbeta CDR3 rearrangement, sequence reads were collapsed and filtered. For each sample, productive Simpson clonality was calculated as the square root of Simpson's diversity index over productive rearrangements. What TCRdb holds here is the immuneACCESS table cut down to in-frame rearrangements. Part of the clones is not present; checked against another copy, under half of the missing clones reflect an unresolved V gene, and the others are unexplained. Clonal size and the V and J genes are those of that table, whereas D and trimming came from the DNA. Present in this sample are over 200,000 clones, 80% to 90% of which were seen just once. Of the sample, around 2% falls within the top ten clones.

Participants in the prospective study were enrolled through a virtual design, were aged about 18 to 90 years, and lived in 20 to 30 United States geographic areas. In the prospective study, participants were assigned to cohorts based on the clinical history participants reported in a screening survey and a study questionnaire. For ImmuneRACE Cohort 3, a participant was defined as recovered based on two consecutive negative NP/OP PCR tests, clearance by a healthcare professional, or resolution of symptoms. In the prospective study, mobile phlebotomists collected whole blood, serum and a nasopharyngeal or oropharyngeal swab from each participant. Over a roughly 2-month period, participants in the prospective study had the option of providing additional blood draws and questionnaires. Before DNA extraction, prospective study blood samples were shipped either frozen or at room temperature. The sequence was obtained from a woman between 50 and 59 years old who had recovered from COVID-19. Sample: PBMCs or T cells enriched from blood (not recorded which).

The CDR3 in this case is CASSVLANTGELFF. The nucleotides are TGTGCCAGCAGCGTTTTAGCGAACACCGGGGAGCTGTTTTTT. The chain is encoded by TRBV7-2 joined to TRBJ2-2, with the D gene uncertain. The germline V gene sets CDR1 to SGHTA and CDR2 to FQGNSA. Taken from cysteine to phenylalanine, the CDR3 has 14 residues. Only the CDR3 portion is preserved as DNA: 42 bases, with reading frame beginning at the first base. V loses 5 bases, J loses 0 bases, and the germline ends lie 7 bases apart.